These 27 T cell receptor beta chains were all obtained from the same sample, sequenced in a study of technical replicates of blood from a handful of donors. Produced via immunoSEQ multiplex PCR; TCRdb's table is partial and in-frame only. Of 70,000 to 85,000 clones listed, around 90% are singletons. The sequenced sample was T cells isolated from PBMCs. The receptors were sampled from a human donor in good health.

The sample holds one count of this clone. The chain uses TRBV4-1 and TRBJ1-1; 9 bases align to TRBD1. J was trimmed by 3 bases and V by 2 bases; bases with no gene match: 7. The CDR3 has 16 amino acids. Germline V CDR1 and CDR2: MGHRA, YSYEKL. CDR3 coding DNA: TGCGCCAGCAGCCAACAATGGACAGGGGTGTACACTGAAGCTTTCTTT. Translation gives CASSQQWTGVYTEAFF.

Here the CDR3 reads CASSDGLAGGFAKNTGELFF. CDR3 coding DNA: TGCGCCAGCAGTGATGGACTAGCGGGAGGGTTTGCTAAGAACACCGGGGAGCTGTTTTTT. V usage is TRBV10-1 and J usage is TRBJ2-2; 15 bases align to TRBD2. The V segment lost 3 bases and the J segment 1 base; nucleotides outside the gene matches: 9. The germline CDR1 and CDR2 sequences are WNHNN and SYGVQD (reference sequence). The length of the CDR3 is 20 residues.

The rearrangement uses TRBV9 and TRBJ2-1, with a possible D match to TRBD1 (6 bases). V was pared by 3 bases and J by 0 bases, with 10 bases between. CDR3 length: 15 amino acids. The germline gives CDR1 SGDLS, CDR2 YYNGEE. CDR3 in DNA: TGTGCCAGCAGCGGGAACAGGGACTCCTACAATGAGCAGTTCTTC. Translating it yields CASSGNRDSYNEQFF.

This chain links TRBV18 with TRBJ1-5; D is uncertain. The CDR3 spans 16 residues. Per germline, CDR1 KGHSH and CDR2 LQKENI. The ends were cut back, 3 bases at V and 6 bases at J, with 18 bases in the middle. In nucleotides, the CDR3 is TGTGCCAGCTCACCCCCTTTGAGGGCTAGAGGTCAGCCCCAGCATTTT. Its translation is CASSPPLRARGQPQHF.

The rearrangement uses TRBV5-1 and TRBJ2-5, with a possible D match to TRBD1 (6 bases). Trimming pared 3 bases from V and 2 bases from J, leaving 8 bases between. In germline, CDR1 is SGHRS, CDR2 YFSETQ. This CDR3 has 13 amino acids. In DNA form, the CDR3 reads TGCGCCAGCAGCTGGACAGCGCAAGAGACCCAGTACTTC. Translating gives CASSWTAQETQYF.

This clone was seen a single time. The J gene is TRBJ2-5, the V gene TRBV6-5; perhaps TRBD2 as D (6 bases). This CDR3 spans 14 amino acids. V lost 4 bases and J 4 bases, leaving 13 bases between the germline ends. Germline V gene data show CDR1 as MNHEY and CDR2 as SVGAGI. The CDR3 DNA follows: TGTGCCAGCAGTTTGGGGGGAGCACGAGAGACCCAGTACTTC. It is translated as CASSLGGARETQYF.

The CDR3 nucleotides read TGTGCCTGGAGTCAGGCCTACGAGCAGTACTTC. Protein product: CAWSQAYEQYF. The chain combines TRBV30 with TRBJ2-7, with no clear D. V lost 2 bases, J lost 2 bases, and 4 bases lay in between. This CDR3 spans 11 amino acids. Germline V gene lookup returns CDR1 GTSNPN and CDR2 SVGIG (reference sequence).

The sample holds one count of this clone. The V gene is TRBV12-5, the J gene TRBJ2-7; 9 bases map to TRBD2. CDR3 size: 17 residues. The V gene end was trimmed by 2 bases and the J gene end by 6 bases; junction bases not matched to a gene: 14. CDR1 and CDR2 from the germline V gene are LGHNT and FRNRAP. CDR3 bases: TGTGCTAGTGGTTTGTTAGAGAGCGGGAGGTTCGTTCTCGAGCAGTACTTC. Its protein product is CASGLLESGRFVLEQYF.

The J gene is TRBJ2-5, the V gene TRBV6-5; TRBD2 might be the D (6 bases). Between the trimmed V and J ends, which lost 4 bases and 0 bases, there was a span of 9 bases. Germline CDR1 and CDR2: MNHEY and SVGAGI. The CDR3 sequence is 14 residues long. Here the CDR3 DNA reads TGTGCCAGCAGTTCGAGCGGGTACCAAGAGACCCAGTACTTC. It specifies CASSSSGYQETQYF.

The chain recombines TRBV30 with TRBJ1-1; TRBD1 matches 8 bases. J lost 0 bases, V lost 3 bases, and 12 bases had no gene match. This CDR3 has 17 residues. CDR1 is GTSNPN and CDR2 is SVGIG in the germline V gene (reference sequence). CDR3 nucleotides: TGTGCCTGGAGGGACGGGACAGGCCTTATCATGAACACTGAAGCTTTCTTT. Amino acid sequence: CAWRDGTGLIMNTEAFF. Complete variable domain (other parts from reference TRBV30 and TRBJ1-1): SQTIHQWPATLVQPVGSPLSLECTVEGTSNPNLYWYRQAAGRGLQLLFYSVGIGQISSEVPQNLSASRPQDRQFILSSKKLLLSDSGFYLCAWRDGTGLIMNTEAFFGQGTRLTVV.

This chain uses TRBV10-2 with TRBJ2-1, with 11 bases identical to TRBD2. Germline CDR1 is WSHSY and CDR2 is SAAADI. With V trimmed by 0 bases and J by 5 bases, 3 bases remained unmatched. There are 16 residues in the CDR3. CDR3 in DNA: TGCGCCAGCAGTGAGTCCTCACTAGCGGGAGACAATGAGCAGTTCTTC. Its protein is CASSESSLAGDNEQFF.

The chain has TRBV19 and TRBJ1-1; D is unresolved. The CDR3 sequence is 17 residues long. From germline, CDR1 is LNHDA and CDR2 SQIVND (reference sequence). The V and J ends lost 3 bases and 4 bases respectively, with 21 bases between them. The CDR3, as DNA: TGTGCCAGTAGTATTTCCGAGGGTTTGTATCTGAGCACTGAAGCTTTCTTT. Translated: CASSISEGLYLSTEAFF.

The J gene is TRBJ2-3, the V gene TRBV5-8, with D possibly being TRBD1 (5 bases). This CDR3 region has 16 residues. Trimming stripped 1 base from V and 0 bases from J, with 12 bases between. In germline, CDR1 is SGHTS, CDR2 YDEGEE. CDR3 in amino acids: CASSLQGKPSTDTQYF. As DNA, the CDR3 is TGTGCCAGCAGCTTGCAGGGCAAACCTAGCACAGATACGCAGTATTTT.

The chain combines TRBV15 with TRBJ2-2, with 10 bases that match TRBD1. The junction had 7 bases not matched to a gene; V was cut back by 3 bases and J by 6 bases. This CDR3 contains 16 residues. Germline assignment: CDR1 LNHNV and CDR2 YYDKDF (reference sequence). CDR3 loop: CATSSLRDRGSGELFF. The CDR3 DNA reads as TGTGCCACCAGCAGTCTCCGGGACAGGGGATCCGGGGAGCTGTTTTTT.

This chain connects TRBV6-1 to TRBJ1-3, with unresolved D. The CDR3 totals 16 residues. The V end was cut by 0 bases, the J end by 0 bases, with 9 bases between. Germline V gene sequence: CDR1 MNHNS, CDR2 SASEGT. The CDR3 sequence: CASSEAYWSSGNTIYF. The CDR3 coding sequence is TGTGCCAGCAGTGAAGCTTACTGGAGCTCTGGAAACACCATATATTTT.

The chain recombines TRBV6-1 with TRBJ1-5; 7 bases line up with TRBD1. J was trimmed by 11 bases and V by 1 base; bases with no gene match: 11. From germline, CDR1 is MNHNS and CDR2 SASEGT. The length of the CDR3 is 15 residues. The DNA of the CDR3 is TGTGCCAGCAGTGAAGACCCTAACAGGGGCCTGGCCCAGCATTTT. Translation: CASSEDPNRGLAQHF.

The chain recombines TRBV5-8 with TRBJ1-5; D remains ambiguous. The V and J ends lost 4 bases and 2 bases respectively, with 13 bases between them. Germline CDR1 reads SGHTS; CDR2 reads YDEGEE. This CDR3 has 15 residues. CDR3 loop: CASSLGLSGNQPQHF. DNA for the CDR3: TGTGCCAGCAGCCTCGGGTTGAGCGGCAATCAGCCCCAGCATTTT.

CDR3 amino acids: CASSGYSGRDEQYF. The CDR3 DNA sequence: TGTGCCAGCAGTGGATATAGCGGGAGGGACGAGCAGTACTTC. This chain links TRBV28 with TRBJ2-7, with 11 bases aligning to TRBD2. Germline V CDR1 and CDR2: MDHEN, SYDVKM. The J segment lost 5 bases and the V segment lost 5 bases, leaving 5 bases of the junction unmatched. This CDR3 has 14 amino acids.

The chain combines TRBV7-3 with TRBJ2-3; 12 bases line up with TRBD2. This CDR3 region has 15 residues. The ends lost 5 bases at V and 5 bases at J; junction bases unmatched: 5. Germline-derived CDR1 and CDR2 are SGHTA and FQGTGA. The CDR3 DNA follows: TGTGCCAGCAGCCGGCTAGCGGGGGGGAGAGATACGCAGTATTTT. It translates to CASSRLAGGRDTQYF.

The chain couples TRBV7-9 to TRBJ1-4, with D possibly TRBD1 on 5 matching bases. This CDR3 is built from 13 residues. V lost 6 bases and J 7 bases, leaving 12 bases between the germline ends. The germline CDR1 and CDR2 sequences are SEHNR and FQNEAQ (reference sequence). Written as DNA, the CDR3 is TGTGCCAGCAGAAGGGGTGGCGGTGAAAAACTGTTTTTT. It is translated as CASRRGGGEKLFF. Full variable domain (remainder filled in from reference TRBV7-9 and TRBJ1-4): DTGVSQNPRHKITKRGQNVTFRCDPISEHNRLYWYRQTLGQGPEFLTYFQNEAQLEKSRLLSDRFSAERPKGSFSTLEIQRTEQGDSAMYLCASRRGGGEKLFFGSGTQLSVL.

The CDR3 is CASSPPLAGGSNEQFF. The CDR3 coding sequence is TGTGCCAGCAGCCCACCACTAGCGGGAGGGTCAAATGAGCAGTTCTTC. The chain combines TRBV11-2 with TRBJ2-1; 13 positions match TRBD2. V trimming: 5 bases; J trimming: 7 bases; junction bases outside the gene matches: 8. CDR3 length equals 16 residues. Germline V gene sequence: CDR1 SGHAT, CDR2 FQNNGV.

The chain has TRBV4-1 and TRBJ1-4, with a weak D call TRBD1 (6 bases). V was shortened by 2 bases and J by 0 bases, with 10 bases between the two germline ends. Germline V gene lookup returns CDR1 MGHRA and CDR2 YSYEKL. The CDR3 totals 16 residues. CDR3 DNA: TGCGCCAGCAGCCAAATAGACAGGACAACTAATGAAAAACTGTTTTTT. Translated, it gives CASSQIDRTTNEKLFF.

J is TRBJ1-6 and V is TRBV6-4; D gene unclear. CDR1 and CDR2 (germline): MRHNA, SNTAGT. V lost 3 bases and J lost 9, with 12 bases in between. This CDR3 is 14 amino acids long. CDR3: CASSERSPPSPLHF. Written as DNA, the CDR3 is TGTGCCAGCAGTGAGCGGTCCCCTCCTTCACCCCTCCACTTT.

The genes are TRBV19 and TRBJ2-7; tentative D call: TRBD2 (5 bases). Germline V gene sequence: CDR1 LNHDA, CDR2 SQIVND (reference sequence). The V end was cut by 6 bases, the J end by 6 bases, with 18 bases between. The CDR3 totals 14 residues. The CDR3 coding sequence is TGTGCCAGTAGCCTAACGGGGTCTCTGGGCGAGCAGTACTTC. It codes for CASSLTGSLGEQYF.

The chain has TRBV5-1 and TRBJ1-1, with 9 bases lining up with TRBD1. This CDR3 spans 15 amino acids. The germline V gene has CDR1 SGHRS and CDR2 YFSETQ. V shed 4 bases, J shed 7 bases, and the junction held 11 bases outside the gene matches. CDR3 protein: CASSQTGGLVSEAFF. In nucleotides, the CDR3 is TGCGCCAGCAGCCAAACAGGGGGCTTAGTTAGTGAAGCTTTCTTT.

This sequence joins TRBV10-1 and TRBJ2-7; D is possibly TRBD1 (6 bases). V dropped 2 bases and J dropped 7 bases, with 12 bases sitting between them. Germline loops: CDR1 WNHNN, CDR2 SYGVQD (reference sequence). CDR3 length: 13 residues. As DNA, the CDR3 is TGCGCCAGCAGTGAGAACCAGGGGCTAGAGCAGTACTTC. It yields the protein CASSENQGLEQYF.

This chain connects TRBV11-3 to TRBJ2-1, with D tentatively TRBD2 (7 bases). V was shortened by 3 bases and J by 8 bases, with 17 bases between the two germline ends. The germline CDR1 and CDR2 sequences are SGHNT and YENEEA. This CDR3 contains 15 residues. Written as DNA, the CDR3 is TGTGCCAGCAGCTTTTCTCGGGGGGCCGTTTATGAGCAGTTCTTC. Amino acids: CASSFSRGAVYEQFF.